This T cell receptor (beta chain) was documented in a study of STAT5B mutations in CD4+ large granular lymphocyte leukemia (dated 2022 in TCRdb). About the study as a whole: Among healthy controls, the CDR3 'QG' motif was associated with a particular HLA allele. The TCRbeta repertoires of CD4+ T-cell large granular lymphocyte leukemia patients were compared with the TCRbeta repertoires of healthy blood donors. Flow cytometry on FACSCanto II or FACSVerse showed that the purified fractions were more than 95% pure among lymphocytes.

Buffy coats from 30 to 40 blood donors, supplied by the Finnish Red Cross blood service, were used as healthy controls. All TCR-sequenced material derived from peripheral blood: patient blood samples and healthy donor buffy coats. Ficoll-Hypaque gradient centrifugation was used to isolate peripheral blood mononuclear cells. For the healthy controls, CD4+ cells were obtained from buffy coats by magnetic purification. Genomic DNA was extracted with the Gentra Puregene Cell and Tissue kit and quantified on a Qubit 2.0 fluorometer. Study-wide conclusions, independent of this receptor: Compared with healthy CD4+ repertoires, CD4-sorted patient repertoires appeared more clonal, and this difference remained even after the putative leukemic clones were removed. Main leukemic clonotypes were private to each patient, although roughly 26% appeared at low frequency in other patients' non-leukemic repertoires. The data were not HLA-matched, and the higher clonality in CD4+ T-LGLL than in CD8+ T-LGLL could be due to the relatively small sample size.

The immunoSEQ assay at survey resolution was applied to genomic DNA for sequencing of TCRbeta rearrangements. Concerning the study's data processing: A lowest detectable productive clonotype frequency of 2.59 x 10-5 was observed in the TCR sequencing data. Only productive TCRbeta rearrangements, defined as complete and in-frame sequences, were included in the analyses. The clonality of each sample was calculated as Simpson clonality in the immunoSEQ Analyzer version 3.0. Clones were grouped by frequency into very rare, small, medium, large (1-20%) or hyperexpanded (>20%) categories. Generation probabilities were estimated with OLGA 1.2.3, V-gene circos plots were made with VDJtools, specificities were searched in VDJdb, and CDR3 motifs were identified with GLIPH. Here the immuneACCESS table is served through TCRdb, limited to in-frame sequences with V and J called. Missing clones are a known gap in these copies; in checked studies unresolved V genes cover under half, and the rest lacks a known reason. That table furnishes V, J and clone size, whereas the DNA furnished D and trimming. The sample table lists tens of thousands of clones, 65% to 70% of them with a count of one. The ten largest clones capture approximately 2% of the sample.

On this clone: The target of this receptor is not known. No much larger clone exists at a distance of one base, and base qualities are not known.

The sequence was collected from a human donor in good health. Source material: CD4+ T cells from blood buffy coats.

The CDR3 here reads CASSLVGGAEAFF. The sequenced DNA is TGTGCCAGCAGCTTAGTAGGGGGTGCAGAAGCTTTCTTT. The rearrangement joined TRBV7-8 to TRBJ1-1, and possibly TRBD1, on 6 matching bases. CDR1 and CDR2, per the germline V gene, are SGHVS and FQNEAQ. The V and J ends are trimmed by 1 base and 8 bases, leaving 11 bases between them. Taken from cysteine to phenylalanine, the CDR3 has 13 residues. Solely the CDR3 DNA is kept, with 39 bases framed from the first base.